These T cell receptor beta chains were read from a single sample in a study of blood T cell repertoires in COVID-19. Only in-frame clones appear in the TCRdb table, and some are missing; sequencing was by immunoSEQ multiplex PCR. Among roughly 140,000 clones listed, about three quarters were seen once. Sample: peripheral blood. The receptor source for this set is a woman aged 55-69 years with acute or convalescent COVID-19. Both conserved end residues are part of each CDR3. The order of the fields is D gene, V gene, J gene, clone size, CDR3 protein, CDR3 DNA. D genes are given only for firm matches. A row's size may be missing; if present it is once, few, many or a size class.

>-|TRBV3-1/TRBV3-2|TRBJ2-7|-
CASSQGYRGGEQYF
TGTGCCAGCAGCCAAGGCTACAGGGGGGGCGAGCAGTACTTC
>-|TRBV27|TRBJ2-6|few
CASSYDRGAANVLTF
TGTGCCAGCAGTTATGATCGGGGTGCGGCCAACGTCCTGACTTTC
>TRBD2|TRBV5-1|TRBJ2-1|-
CASSLVPSGIYNEQFF
TGCGCCAGCAGCTTGGTCCCTAGCGGAATTTACAATGAGCAGTTCTTC
>TRBD1|TRBV6-2/TRBV6-3|TRBJ2-7|-
CASSPSDRASYEQYF
TGTGCCAGCAGTCCATCGGACAGGGCCTCCTACGAGCAGTACTTC
>-|TRBV18|TRBJ2-5|-
CASSPRDPGQETQYF
TGTGCCAGCTCACCGCGGGACCCCGGGCAAGAGACCCAGTACTTC
>-|TRBV28|TRBJ2-7|once
CASSLAYSYEQYF
TGTGCCAGCAGTTTAGCCTATAGCTACGAGCAGTACTTC
>-|TRBV5-1|TRBJ2-1|-
CASSSLGFGDEQFF
TGCGCCAGCAGCTCCCTCGGGTTTGGCGATGAGCAGTTCTTC
>-|TRBV11-2|TRBJ2-5|-
CASSSAPTGETQYF
TGTGCCAGCAGCTCAGCCCCCACGGGGGAGACCCAGTACTTC
>-|TRBV28|TRBJ2-3|-
CASNGGSGTSTDTQYF
TGTGCCAGCAACGGGGGAAGTGGGACTAGCACAGATACGCAGTATTTT
>-|TRBV11-2|TRBJ2-1|-
CASSPWAGGHNEQFF
TGTGCCAGCAGCCCTTGGGCGGGCGGACACAATGAGCAGTTCTTC
>TRBD1|TRBV7-2|TRBJ1-6|-
CASSPGQIHSPLHF
TGTGCCAGCAGCCCGGGACAGATACATTCACCCCTCCACTTT
>TRBD2|TRBV6-2/TRBV6-3|TRBJ2-2|-
CASSSGGKAGGPIGELFF
TGTGCCAGCAGTTCGGGGGGTAAAGCGGGAGGGCCGATCGGGGAGCTGTTTTTT
>TRBD2|TRBV7-9|TRBJ2-7|-
CASSPPLAGYYEQYF
TGTGCCAGCAGCCCCCCCCTAGCGGGTTACTACGAGCAGTACTTC
>-|TRBV7-7|TRBJ2-7|-
CASSPPDRPYEQYF
TGTGCTAGCAGTCCCCCCGACAGACCCTACGAGCAGTACTTC
>TRBD1|TRBV28|TRBJ1-1|few
CASRTGGTEAFF
TGTGCCAGCCGGACAGGCGGAACTGAAGCTTTCTTT
>TRBD1|TRBV5-6|TRBJ1-1|-
CASSFSGGLSTEAFF
TGTGCCAGCAGCTTCTCAGGGGGATTGAGCACTGAAGCTTTCTTT
>-|TRBV5-4|TRBJ1-1|-
CASSPGVGGMNTEAFF
TGTGCCAGCAGCCCTGGGGTCGGGGGAATGAACACTGAAGCTTTCTTT
>-|TRBV19|TRBJ2-1|-
CASSIGPFNEQFF
TGTGCCAGTAGTATAGGGCCTTTCAATGAGCAGTTCTTC
>-|TRBV5-1|TRBJ1-6|once
CASSQNSARQSSYNSPLHF
TGCGCCAGCAGCCAAAACTCGGCCCGACAGAGCTCCTATAATTCACCCCTCCACTTT
>-|TRBV6-2/TRBV6-3|TRBJ2-7|-
CASSSTYEQYF
TGTGCCAGCAGTTCAACCTACGAGCAGTACTTC
>TRBD1|TRBV5-1|TRBJ1-6|-
CASSPVGQGTGSPLHF
TGCGCCAGCAGCCCGGTGGGACAGGGGACGGGTTCACCCCTCCACTTT
>-|TRBV5-1|TRBJ2-7|-
CASSLAPYEQYF
TGCGCCAGCAGCTTGGCTCCTTACGAGCAGTACTTC
>-|TRBV10-3|TRBJ2-2|few
CAISERGTNTGELFF
TGTGCCATCAGTGAGAGGGGCACTAACACCGGGGAGCTGTTTTTT
>TRBD2|TRBV28|TRBJ2-7|-
CASERGDLYEQYF
TGTGCCAGCGAGCGGGGGGATCTTTACGAGCAGTACTTC
>-|TRBV19|TRBJ1-2|many
CASSIEGRGYTF
TGTGCCAGTAGTATAGAGGGGCGCGGCTACACCTTC
>TRBD2|TRBV5-1|TRBJ2-3|-
CASSTGTSGPTDTQYF
TGCGCCAGCAGCACCGGGACTAGCGGTCCCACAGATACGCAGTATTTT
>-|TRBV6-6|TRBJ1-2|-
CASSYSSAHSNYGYTF
TGTGCCAGCAGTTACTCGAGTGCCCATTCTAACTATGGCTACACCTTC
>-|TRBV3-1/TRBV3-2|TRBJ2-1|-
CASSRNPGLDNEQFF
TGTGCCAGCAGCCGCAACCCGGGACTCGACAATGAGCAGTTCTTC
>-|TRBV7-3|TRBJ2-3|-
CASSRRSGLYTDTQYF
TGTGCCAGCAGCAGACGTAGCGGTCTATACACAGATACGCAGTATTTT
>TRBD2|TRBV6-2/TRBV6-3|TRBJ2-1|-
CASSLGTSGGPYNEQFF
TGTGCCAGCAGTCTTGGGACTAGCGGGGGCCCTTACAATGAGCAGTTCTTC
>-|TRBV6-5|TRBJ1-2|-
CASSFQGLYGYTF
TGTGCCAGCAGTTTCCAGGGACTCTATGGCTACACCTTC
>TRBD2|TRBV5-1|TRBJ2-1|-
CASSLKAGGGAEQFF
TGCGCCAGCAGCTTGAAGGCGGGAGGGGGTGCTGAGCAGTTCTTC
>TRBD2|TRBV20-1|TRBJ2-7|-
CSASMTSGRSYEQYF
TGCAGTGCTAGTATGACTAGCGGGAGATCCTACGAGCAGTACTTC
>-|TRBV10-1|TRBJ1-1|-
CASSGVRGTEAFF
TGCGCCAGCAGTGGAGTTCGGGGCACTGAAGCTTTCTTT
>TRBD1|TRBV27|TRBJ2-6|-
CASSLYWTGVPNVLTF
TGTGCCAGCAGTTTATACTGGACAGGGGTACCCAACGTCCTGACTTTC
>-|TRBV5-5|TRBJ2-7|-
CASSLEATSSYEQYF
TGTGCCAGCAGCTTGGAAGCTACTAGCTCCTACGAGCAGTACTTC
>-|TRBV10-3|TRBJ2-1|-
CAIKAGRDFTYNEQFF
TGTGCCATCAAGGCGGGGCGGGATTTTACCTACAATGAGCAGTTCTTC
>-|TRBV14|TRBJ2-1|-
CASSQDLYGGNEQFF
TGTGCCAGCAGCCAAGATCTTTACGGGGGTAATGAGCAGTTCTTC
>TRBD2|TRBV14|TRBJ2-3|once
CASSPLAGGRTDTQYF
TGTGCCAGCAGCCCATTAGCGGGAGGGAGGACAGATACGCAGTATTTT
>-|TRBV19|TRBJ2-2|-
CASSMARNTGELFF
TGTGCCAGTAGTATGGCCAGGAACACCGGGGAGCTGTTTTTT
>-|TRBV28|TRBJ2-7|once
CASSLTVTYEQYF
TGTGCCAGCAGTTTAACAGTTACCTACGAGCAGTACTTC
>-|TRBV10-3|TRBJ2-7|-
CAISEINRGGGSYEQYF
TGTGCCATCAGTGAAATAAACCGAGGGGGTGGCTCCTACGAGCAGTACTTC
>-|TRBV5-4|TRBJ1-1|once
CASSKDSYTEAFF
TGTGCCAGCAGCAAGGACAGCTACACTGAAGCTTTCTTT
>-|TRBV12-3/TRBV12-4|TRBJ1-2|-
CASSLVWPGGYTF
TGTGCCAGCAGTTTAGTTTGGCCGGGGGGCTACACCTTC
>-|TRBV10-3|TRBJ1-5|-
CAIQEYSNQPQHF
TGTGCCATACAGGAGTATAGCAATCAGCCCCAGCATTTT
>TRBD2|TRBV27|TRBJ2-7|few
CASSLLRERAYEQYF
TGTGCCAGCAGTTTATTGCGGGAGCGAGCCTACGAGCAGTACTTC
>TRBD2|TRBV7-2|TRBJ2-5|-
CASSLVVSGRGQETQYF
TGTGCCAGCAGCTTAGTGGTTAGCGGGAGGGGCCAAGAGACCCAGTACTTC
>TRBD2|TRBV7-2|TRBJ2-7|-
CASSLGLAGAYEQYF
TGTGCCAGCAGCTTGGGACTAGCGGGAGCGTACGAGCAGTACTTC
>-|TRBV14|TRBJ1-2|once
CASSRGTQGYTF
TGTGCCAGCAGCCGCGGGACCCAGGGCTACACCTTC
>-|TRBV6-6|TRBJ2-7|-
CASSDSGGSSYEQYF
TGTGCCAGCAGTGACAGCGGAGGGAGCTCCTACGAGCAGTACTTC
>-|TRBV5-5|TRBJ2-7|-
CASSLDRRGRVSYEQYF
TGTGCCAGCAGCTTGGATCGACGCGGCAGGGTCTCCTACGAGCAGTACTTC
>-|TRBV28|TRBJ2-1|-
CASSPRGAHNEQFF
TGTGCCAGCAGCCCCAGGGGGGCCCACAATGAGCAGTTCTTC
>-|TRBV7-6|TRBJ1-5|few
CASSLVAGFNQPQHF
TGTGCCAGCAGCTTGGTGGCAGGGTTCAATCAGCCCCAGCATTTT
>TRBD1|TRBV6-4|TRBJ1-2|-
CASSVGRGLSNYGYTF
TGTGCCAGCAGTGTTGGCAGGGGGCTTTCCAACTATGGCTACACCTTC
>-|TRBV27|TRBJ2-1|once
CASSWARNYNEQFF
TGTGCCAGCAGTTGGGCGCGCAACTACAATGAGCAGTTCTTC
>-|TRBV6-1|TRBJ2-1|-
CASSEFGSSYNEQFF
TGTGCCAGCAGTGAATTCGGGAGCTCCTACAATGAGCAGTTCTTC
>TRBD1|TRBV7-8|TRBJ2-7|-
CASSRTGSYEQYF
TGTGCCAGCAGCCGGACAGGGTCATACGAGCAGTACTTC
>-|TRBV6-6|TRBJ2-3|-
CASSVGTYTDTQYF
TGTGCCAGCAGTGTTGGGACTTACACAGATACGCAGTATTTT
>TRBD1|TRBV12-3/TRBV12-4|TRBJ2-7|-
CASSFGRGNEQYF
TGTGCCAGCAGTTTCGGCAGGGGGAACGAGCAGTACTTC
>-|TRBV27|TRBJ2-3|few
CASSSGFGDTQYF
TGTGCCAGCAGTTCCGGGTTCGGAGATACGCAGTATTTT